This T cell receptor beta chain was identified in a study of shared clonotypes between healthy human individuals. Study in general: The donor pool was made up of a couple of women and three men aged 18 to 49. Plates per donor: three CD4 naive, three CD4 memory, two CD8 naive, one CD8 memory.

Germline V gene sequence: CDR1 KGHSH, CDR2 LQKENI. The CDR3 covers 18 residues. V was pared by 4 bases and J by 6 bases, with 25 bases between. The table came from immunoSEQ multiplex PCR; TCRdb's copy has only in-frame clones and leaves some out. The data contain roughly 1,000,000 clones, 78% of them singletons. The sample consisted of memory CD4+ T cells from PBMCs. The subset was: CD45RA-negative fraction. The sequence came from a man younger than 35 in good health. Some clones in this sample may be carry-over from other donors' samples. The J gene is TRBJ2-1, the V gene TRBV18; D tentatively reads TRBD1 or TRBD2 (5 bases each). In nucleotides, the CDR3 is TGTGCCAGCTCACAAAACGCCCCCGGGGCAAGCACACTCAATGAGCAGTTCTTC. Amino acid sequence: CASSQNAPGASTLNEQFF. Filled out from reference TRBV18 and TRBJ2-1, the complete variable domain reads NAGVMQNPRHLVRRRGQEARLRCSPMKGHSHVYWYRQLPEEGLKFMVYLQKENIIDESGMPKERFSAEFPKEGPSILRIQQVVRGDSAAYFCASSQNAPGASTLNEQFFGPGTRLTVL.